A single sample gave rise to the 13 T cell receptor beta chains below, sequenced in a study of lymphopenia after photon versus proton radiotherapy. The method was immunoSEQ multiplex PCR; TCRdb's version includes in-frame clones alone and lacks a portion of them. The repertoire consists of 150,000 to 200,000 clones, with approximately 91% occurring once and the leading ten covering about 4.7%. Sequenced material: peripheral blood, taken from a patient treated with photon-based radiotherapy. Receptors originate from a man aged 45-65 years with gastric cancer.

CDR3 sequence reads: CASSQKAGGSYEQYF. The CDR3 nucleotides read TGTGCCAGTAGTCAAAAAGCGGGAGGGTCCTACGAGCAGTACTTC. The chain couples TRBV19 to TRBJ2-7; TRBD2 matches 10 bases. The CDR3 is made up of 15 amino acids. V was clipped by 5 bases and J by 1 base; unmatched bases: 5. CDR1 is LNHDA and CDR2 is SQIVND in the germline V gene (reference sequence). Variable domain in full (rest from reference TRBV19 and TRBJ2-7): DGGITQSPKYLFRKEGQNVTLSCEQNLNHDAMYWYRQDPGQGLRLIYYSQIVNDFQKGDIAEGYSVSREKKESFPLTVTSAQKNPTAFYLCASSQKAGGSYEQYFGPGTRLTVT.

The chain recombines TRBV7-3 with TRBJ2-7; the D gene is possibly TRBD1 (6 bases). V was cut by 0 bases and J by 7 bases, with 13 bases left in between. This CDR3 has 14 residues. Germline V gives CDR1 SGHTA, CDR2 FQGTGA. The CDR3 DNA sequence: TGTGCCAGCAGCTTAACTCCAGGGGTCGGTGAGCAGTACTTC. Protein sequence: CASSLTPGVGEQYF.

The rearrangement uses TRBV18 and TRBJ2-7, with 8 nucleotides matching TRBD1. The V and J ends lost 0 bases and 5 bases, in that order; junction bases with no gene match: 3. CDR3 length equals 14 residues. Germline CDR1 is KGHSH and CDR2 is LQKENI. In DNA, the CDR3 is TGTGCCAGCTCACCACCCCCAGGGGGCCACGAGCAGTACTTC. As protein: CASSPPPGGHEQYF.

The V call is TRBV19, the J call TRBJ1-1; TRBD1 might be the D (5 bases). Germline V CDR1 and CDR2: LNHDA, SQIVND (reference sequence). The CDR3 sequence is 14 residues long. The V gene lost 6 bases and the J gene lost 4 bases, with 15 bases spanning the gap. In DNA, the CDR3 is TGTGCCAGTAGACGGAGGGGAGTCTCCACTGAAGCTTTCTTT. It is translated as CASRRRGVSTEAFF.

The chain joins TRBV5-4 to TRBJ2-2; D possibly corresponds to TRBD1 (6 bases). The CDR3 extends over 14 amino acids. Germline V gene lookup returns CDR1 SGHNT and CDR2 YYREEE (reference sequence). Trimming pared 4 bases from V and 7 bases from J, leaving 14 bases between. In DNA form, the CDR3 reads TGTGCCAGCAGCCTCCCCAGGGGTCACGGGGAGCTGTTTTTT. Its protein is CASSLPRGHGELFF.

The chain joins TRBV28 to TRBJ1-5; possible D gene TRBD1, 6 bases. CDR3 length: 16 residues. Trimming stripped 0 bases from V and 3 bases from J, with 12 bases between. Germline values: CDR1 MDHEN, CDR2 SYDVKM. The CDR3 region has the DNA TGTGCCAGCAGTTTATGGGGGGCCGTTAACAATCAGCCCCAGCATTTT. Protein: CASSLWGAVNNQPQHF.

A few counts support this clone. V is TRBV6-4 and J is TRBJ2-7; the D gene is possibly TRBD1 (5 bases). This CDR3 has 17 residues. Germline V gives CDR1 MRHNA, CDR2 SNTAGT. V lost 2 bases and J lost 2, with 19 bases in between. The CDR3 here is CASSDLNAAGWPYEQYF. CDR3 DNA sequence: TGTGCCAGCAGTGACCTCAATGCGGCAGGGTGGCCCTACGAGCAGTACTTC.

The chain combines TRBV27 with TRBJ1-5; D gene unclear. The germline gives CDR1 MNHEY, CDR2 SMNVEV (reference sequence). This CDR3 has 16 residues. Trimming removed 5 bases at V and 7 bases at J, with 21 bases between. CDR3 bases: TGTGCCAGCAGTCCCTTGTGGCAGGCCGCCGGGCAGCCCCAGCATTTT. Its translation is CASSPLWQAAGQPQHF.

V gene TRBV5-5 combines with J gene TRBJ2-7; maybe TRBD2 (5 bases). The CDR3 contains 16 residues. Germline V lookup: CDR1 SGHKS, CDR2 YYEKEE (reference sequence). The V and J ends lost 4 bases and 0 bases respectively, with 17 bases between them. The CDR3: CASSLKGLISSYEQYF. CDR3 DNA sequence: TGTGCCAGCAGCCTTAAAGGACTCATTTCCTCCTACGAGCAGTACTTC.

The genes are TRBV4-3 and TRBJ2-3; D is possibly TRBD2 (6 bases). The CDR3 is 16 amino acids. CDR1 and CDR2 from the germline V gene are LGHNA and YSLEER. Trimming shortened V by 0 bases and J by 1 base, and 11 bases separated the two germline ends. This CDR3 is CASSQDRASGTDTQYF. CDR3 DNA: TGCGCCAGCAGCCAAGATAGAGCTAGCGGCACAGATACGCAGTATTTT.

The table lists this clone with a count of one. The gene calls are TRBV9 and TRBJ2-7; unclear D gene. CDR3 size: 18 residues. Germline assignment: CDR1 SGDLS and CDR2 YYNGEE. Trimming took off 0 bases at V and 3 bases at J, with 22 bases between the two ends. The DNA of the CDR3 is TGTGCCAGCAGCGTAGACCCCAGTCCTCTCCTCCCCCACTACGAGCAGTACTTC. This gives the protein CASSVDPSPLLPHYEQYF.

CDR3 nucleotides: TGCAGCGCCGGGGCCCCAACTAATGAAAAACTGTTTTTT. It translates to CSAGAPTNEKLFF. The chain recombines TRBV29-1 with TRBJ1-4; maybe TRBD1 (5 bases). The germline CDR1 and CDR2 sequences are SQVTM and ANQGSEA. This CDR3 region has 13 residues. Trimming removed 7 bases from V and 0 bases from J, with 9 bases in between. Variable domain in full (rest from reference TRBV29-1 and TRBJ1-4): SAVISQKPSRDICQRGTSLTIQCQVDSQVTMMFWYRQQPGQSLTLIATANQGSEATYESGFVIDKFPISRPNLTFSTLTVSNMSPEDSSIYLCSAGAPTNEKLFFGSGTQLSVL.

The chain couples TRBV10-3 to TRBJ2-2, with TRBD1 identical over 8 bases. Per the germline V gene, CDR1 is ENHRY and CDR2 is SYGVKD. This CDR3 is 16 amino acids long. Trimming cost V 4 bases and J 4 bases; bases outside gene matches: 8. The DNA for the CDR3 is TGTGCCATCAGTGCTAAGAGACAGGGGAGCACCGGGGAGCTGTTTTTT. It specifies CAISAKRQGSTGELFF.